The 22 T cell receptor beta chains in this list originate from one sample, sequenced in a study of shared clonotypes between healthy human individuals (dated by TCRdb to 2018 to 2020). Libraries were prepared through the immunoSEQ multiplex PCR assay. TCRdb provides this immuneACCESS table in a form limited to in-frame rearrangements. Some clones are lacking; in checked studies, under half of them reflect an unresolved V gene, and why the rest are absent is not known. Within this sample are roughly 2.5 million clones, with around nine tenths of them counted one time only. Roughly 0.15% of the sample lies in the top ten. The sequenced material came from naive CD4+ T cells sorted from blood. What the cell subset or site label conveys for this sample: CD45RA+ positively selected. These receptors originate from a man between 18 and 35 years old in good health.

The chain links TRBV28 to TRBJ1-1; possible D gene TRBD1, 5 bases. This CDR3 contains 16 residues. V gave up 5 bases and J gave up 0 bases, with 16 bases separating them. From germline, CDR1 is MDHEN and CDR2 SYDVKM. In DNA form, the CDR3 reads TGTGCCAGCAGTGCCCTCGGGGGATCGGTGAACACTGAAGCTTTCTTT. It encodes CASSALGGSVNTEAFF.

The V and J genes are TRBV28 and TRBJ2-7, with D tentatively TRBD1 (5 bases). The length of the CDR3 is 15 residues. The V and J ends lost 3 bases and 1 base respectively, with 13 bases between them. Germline V gives CDR1 MDHEN, CDR2 SYDVKM. The CDR3 sequence is CASSFSRVRSYEQYF. The CDR3 coding sequence is TGTGCCAGCAGTTTCAGCAGGGTTAGGTCCTACGAGCAGTACTTC.

The chain carries TRBV29-1 and TRBJ2-7, with TRBD2 matching over 13 bases. The V gene end was trimmed by 7 bases and the J gene end by 2 bases; junction bases not matched to a gene: 5. This CDR3 is 14 amino acids long. Germline values: CDR1 SQVTM, CDR2 ANQGSEA. CDR3 in amino acids: CSGQLAGGPYEQYF. The CDR3 nucleotides are TGCAGCGGGCAACTAGCGGGAGGGCCCTACGAGCAGTACTTC.

The chain couples TRBV29-1 to TRBJ2-1; TRBD1 is a possible D gene (5 bases). Per the germline V gene, CDR1 is SQVTM and CDR2 is ANQGSEA. Trimming shortened V by 4 bases and J by 6 bases, and 13 bases separated the two germline ends. This CDR3 comprises 13 residues. This CDR3 reads CSVVGVPPNEQFF. DNA of the CDR3: TGCAGCGTTGTAGGGGTTCCCCCCAATGAGCAGTTCTTC.

This sequence joins TRBV19 and TRBJ2-1; D remains ambiguous. The germline gives CDR1 LNHDA, CDR2 SQIVND (reference sequence). The CDR3 spans 13 residues. The V and J ends lost 5 bases and 6 bases respectively, with 11 bases between them. CDR3: CASSPRVTNEQFF. CDR3 in DNA: TGTGCCAGTAGTCCCCGGGTGACCAATGAGCAGTTCTTC.

In the case of this clone: The same CDR3 can be traced to other DNA sequences in this sample. The V and J genes are TRBV5-1 and TRBJ2-3, with 9 positions matching TRBD1. The germline V gene encodes CDR1 SGHRS and CDR2 YFSETQ. The V segment lost 4 bases and the J segment 1 base; nucleotides outside the gene matches: 1. The CDR3 is 14 residues long. CDR3 in DNA: TGCGCCAGCAGCAGGGACAGGGGCACAGATACGCAGTATTTT. Translation: CASSRDRGTDTQYF.

The V call is TRBV6-5, the J call TRBJ2-7; D is possibly TRBD2 (6 bases). CDR1 and CDR2 (germline): MNHEY, SVGAGI. This CDR3 spans 15 amino acids. Trimming cost V 0 bases and J 5 bases, with 14 bases left between them. CDR3 region: CASSYSIGREHEQYF. In DNA, the CDR3 is TGTGCCAGCAGTTACTCGATAGGGCGGGAACACGAGCAGTACTTC.

The chain links TRBV6-5 to TRBJ1-1; D gene uncertain. Trimming pared 2 bases from V and 4 bases from J, leaving 8 bases between. This CDR3 comprises 13 residues. Per germline, CDR1 MNHEY and CDR2 SVGAGI. The CDR3 bases are TGTGCCAGCAGTTACCAAGCTCGCACTGAAGCTTTCTTT. It specifies CASSYQARTEAFF.

This chain links TRBV5-1 with TRBJ2-7, with unresolved D. Germline V lookup: CDR1 SGHRS, CDR2 YFSETQ. V was trimmed by 4 bases and J by 2 bases, leaving 7 bases between them. The CDR3 has 12 residues. The CDR3 here is CASSAVPYEQYF. The CDR3 bases are TGCGCCAGCAGCGCAGTCCCCTACGAGCAGTACTTC.

This clone was observed a single time. V is TRBV6-1 and J is TRBJ2-5; 8 bases line up with TRBD1. The ends lost 5 bases at V and 5 bases at J; junction bases unmatched: 10. The CDR3 is made up of 15 amino acids. The germline gives CDR1 MNHNS, CDR2 SASEGT. Here the CDR3 DNA reads TGTGCCAGCAGTCCCGACAGGGGCAGGAGTGAGACCCAGTACTTC. This gives the protein CASSPDRGRSETQYF.

A single count supports this clone. The chain links TRBV4-3 to TRBJ2-2; 9 bases are shared with TRBD2. The J segment lost 1 base and the V segment lost 3 bases, leaving 6 bases of the junction unmatched. The CDR3 is made up of 17 amino acids. Germline CDR1 is LGHNA and CDR2 is YSLEER. The CDR3 here is CASSQSLAGVNTGELFF. In DNA form, the CDR3 reads TGCGCCAGCAGCCAGTCCTTAGCGGGAGTGAACACCGGGGAGCTGTTTTTT.

J is TRBJ1-6 and V is TRBV5-6; the D gene is possibly TRBD1 (5 bases). The germline CDR1 and CDR2 sequences are SGHDT and YYEEEE. The ends were cut back, 4 bases at V and 7 bases at J, with 9 bases in the middle. This CDR3 region has 13 residues. This CDR3 is CASSVPGNSPLHF. In DNA form, the CDR3 reads TGTGCCAGCAGCGTGCCAGGGAATTCACCCCTCCACTTT.

The chain joins TRBV6-5 to TRBJ2-3; 8 bases agree with TRBD2. This CDR3 has 15 residues. The germline V gene has CDR1 MNHEY and CDR2 SVGAGI. J was trimmed by 2 bases and V by 3 bases; bases with no gene match: 4. The CDR3 DNA is TGTGCCAGCAGTTATACGGGAGGGGACACAGATACGCAGTATTTT. This translates into CASSYTGGDTDTQYF.

V usage is TRBV30 and J usage is TRBJ1-1; 11 nucleotides line up with TRBD1. The CDR3 is 13 residues long. Germline V gives CDR1 GTSNPN, CDR2 SVGIG (reference sequence). Unmatched junction bases numbered 2, after V lost 3 bases and J lost 5 bases. This CDR3 is CAWRGQGATEAFF. In nucleotides, the CDR3 is TGTGCCTGGAGAGGACAGGGGGCTACTGAAGCTTTCTTT.

This chain links TRBV2 with TRBJ2-7; D gene unclear. Trimming left V 1 base short and J 6 bases short, with 10 bases between. Germline V gene sequence: CDR1 SNHLY, CDR2 FYNNEI. The CDR3 covers 13 residues. The CDR3 DNA sequence: TGTGCCAGCAGTGAAGATCGCTTCGGCGAGCAGTACTTC. It yields the protein CASSEDRFGEQYF.

This clone was detected once. This chain uses TRBV7-9 with TRBJ1-4; 10 bases map to TRBD1. CDR1 and CDR2 (germline): SEHNR, FQNEAQ (reference sequence). The ends lost 4 bases at V and 8 bases at J; junction bases unmatched: 7. The CDR3 totals 15 residues. This chain's CDR3 is CASSSSGTGAEKLFF. CDR3 bases: TGTGCCAGCAGCTCCTCCGGGACAGGGGCCGAAAAACTGTTTTTT.

CDR3 sequence: CASSSTPASEQYF. The CDR3 region has the DNA TGTGCCAGCAGCTCGACCCCCGCAAGTGAGCAGTACTTC. This chain joins TRBV7-9 and TRBJ2-7; no clear D gene. Trimming removed 4 bases at V and 7 bases at J, with 14 bases between. CDR1 and CDR2 (germline): SEHNR, FQNEAQ (reference sequence). The CDR3 has 13 amino acids. Drawing the rest from reference TRBV7-9 and TRBJ2-7, the complete variable domain is DTGVSQNPRHKITKRGQNVTFRCDPISEHNRLYWYRQTLGQGPEFLTYFQNEAQLEKSRLLSDRFSAERPKGSFSTLEIQRTEQGDSAMYLCASSSTPASEQYFGPGTRLTVT.

The rearrangement links TRBV7-9 to TRBJ2-7; 16 nucleotides line up with TRBD2. The ends lost 2 bases at V and 3 bases at J; junction bases unmatched: 10. CDR1 and CDR2 (germline): SEHNR, FQNEAQ (reference sequence). This CDR3 spans 19 amino acids. The CDR3 sequence: CASSLNPGLAGGYSYEQYF. The CDR3 bases are TGTGCCAGCAGCTTAAATCCGGGACTAGCGGGAGGGTATAGCTACGAGCAGTACTTC.

The genes are TRBV10-3 and TRBJ1-2; 8 positions agree with TRBD1. Losses at the gene ends were 6 bases for V and 8 bases for J; bases not matched to a gene: 17. Germline CDR1 and CDR2: ENHRY and SYGVKD. There are 16 residues in the CDR3. For the CDR3, the DNA is TGTGCCATCAGACCGACTCCGCAACAGGGGGTCGTCGGCTACACCTTC. Its translation is CAIRPTPQQGVVGYTF.

The chain recombines TRBV19 with TRBJ1-2; no reliable D call. CDR1 is LNHDA and CDR2 is SQIVND in the germline V gene (reference sequence). The CDR3 loop spans 13 amino acids. Between the trimmed V and J ends, which lost 1 base and 5 bases, there was a span of 8 bases. The DNA of the CDR3 is TGTGCCAGTAGTATAGTGAGAGCGTATGGCTACACCTTC. The encoded protein is CASSIVRAYGYTF.

The chain carries TRBV2 and TRBJ2-5; D might be TRBD1 or TRBD2, each matching 5 bases. V was clipped by 6 bases and J by 0 bases, with 8 bases between them. Germline values: CDR1 SNHLY, CDR2 FYNNEI. CDR3 length: 13 amino acids. The CDR3 loop is CASSPGHQETQYF. The CDR3 coding sequence is TGTGCCAGCAGCCCGGGGCACCAAGAGACCCAGTACTTC.

In its sample, this clone was seen once. The identical CDR3 is also encoded by other nucleotide sequences in the sample. The chain carries TRBV9 and TRBJ2-5; D remains unclear. V lost 0 bases to trimming and J lost 5 bases, with 8 bases between them. The CDR3 is 13 residues long. The germline V gene encodes CDR1 SGDLS and CDR2 YYNGEE. CDR3 DNA: TGTGCCAGCAGCGTAGGCGGCGTGGAGACCCAGTACTTC. Encoded protein: CASSVGGVETQYF.